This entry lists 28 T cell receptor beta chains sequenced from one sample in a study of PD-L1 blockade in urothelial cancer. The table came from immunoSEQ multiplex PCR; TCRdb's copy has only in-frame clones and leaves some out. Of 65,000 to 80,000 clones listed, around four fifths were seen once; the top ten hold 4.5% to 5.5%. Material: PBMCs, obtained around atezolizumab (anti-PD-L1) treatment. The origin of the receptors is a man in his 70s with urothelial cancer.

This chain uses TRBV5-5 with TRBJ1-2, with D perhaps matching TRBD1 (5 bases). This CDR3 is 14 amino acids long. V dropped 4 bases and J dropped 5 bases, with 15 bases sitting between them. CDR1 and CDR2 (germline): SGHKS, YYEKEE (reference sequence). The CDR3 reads CASSGHSSGYGYTF. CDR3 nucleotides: TGTGCCAGCAGCGGACATTCTTCTGGGTATGGCTACACCTTC.

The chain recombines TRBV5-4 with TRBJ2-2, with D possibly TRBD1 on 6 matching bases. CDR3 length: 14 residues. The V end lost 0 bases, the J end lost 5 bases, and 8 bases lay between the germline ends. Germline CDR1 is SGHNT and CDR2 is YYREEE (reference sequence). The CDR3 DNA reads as TGTGCCAGCAGCTTGGGACAGGCAACCGGGGAGCTGTTTTTT. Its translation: CASSLGQATGELFF. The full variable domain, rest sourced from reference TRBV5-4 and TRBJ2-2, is ETGVTQSPTHLIKTRGQQVTLRCSSQSGHNTVSWYQQALGQGPQFIFQYYREEENGRGNFPPRFSGLQFPNYSSELNVNALELDDSALYLCASSLGQATGELFFGEGSRLTVL.

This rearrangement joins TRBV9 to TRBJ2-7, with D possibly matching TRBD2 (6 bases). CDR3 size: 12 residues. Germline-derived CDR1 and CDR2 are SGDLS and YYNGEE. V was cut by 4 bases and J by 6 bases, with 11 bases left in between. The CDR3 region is CASSPGVGEQYF. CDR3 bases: TGTGCCAGCAGCCCGGGAGTGGGCGAGCAGTACTTC.

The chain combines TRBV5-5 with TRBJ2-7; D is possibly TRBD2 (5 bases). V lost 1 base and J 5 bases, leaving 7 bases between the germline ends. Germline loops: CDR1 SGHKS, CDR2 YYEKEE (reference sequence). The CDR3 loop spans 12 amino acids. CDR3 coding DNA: TGTGCCAGCAGCTTGTCCGGGAACGAGCAGTACTTC. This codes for CASSLSGNEQYF.

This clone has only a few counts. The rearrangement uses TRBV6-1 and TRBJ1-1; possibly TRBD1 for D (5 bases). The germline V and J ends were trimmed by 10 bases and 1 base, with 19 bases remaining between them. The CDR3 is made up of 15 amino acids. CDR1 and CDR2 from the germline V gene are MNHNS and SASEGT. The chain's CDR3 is CATPVWGPANTEAFF. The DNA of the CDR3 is TGTGCCACCCCCGTTTGGGGCCCCGCGAACACTGAAGCTTTCTTT.

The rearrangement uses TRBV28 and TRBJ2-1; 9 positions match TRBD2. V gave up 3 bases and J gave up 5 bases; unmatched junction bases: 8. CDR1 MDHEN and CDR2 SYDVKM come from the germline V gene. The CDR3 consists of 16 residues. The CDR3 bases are TGTGCCAGCAGTTTCTCGGGTAGCGGGAGTAACAATGAGCAGTTCTTC. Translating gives CASSFSGSGSNNEQFF.

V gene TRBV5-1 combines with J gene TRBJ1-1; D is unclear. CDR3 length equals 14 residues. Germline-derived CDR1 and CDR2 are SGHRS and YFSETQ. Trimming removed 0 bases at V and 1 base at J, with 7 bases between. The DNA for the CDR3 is TGCGCCAGCAGCTTGGAGCGGCAGAACACTGAAGCTTTCTTT. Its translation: CASSLERQNTEAFF.

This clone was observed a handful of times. The CDR3 spells CASSPQTGRNYGYTF. The CDR3, as DNA: TGTGCCAGCTCACCACAAACAGGGAGAAACTATGGCTACACCTTC. This chain connects TRBV18 to TRBJ1-2; a weak D match, TRBD1 (6 bases). Germline lookup yields CDR1 KGHSH and CDR2 LQKENI. The CDR3 spans 15 residues. V shed 1 base and J shed 2 bases, with 11 bases lying between them.

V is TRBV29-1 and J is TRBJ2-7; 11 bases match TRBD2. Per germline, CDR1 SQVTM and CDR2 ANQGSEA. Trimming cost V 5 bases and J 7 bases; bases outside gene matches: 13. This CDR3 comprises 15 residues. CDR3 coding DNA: TGCAGCGTTCGGAATGAACTAGCGGGAGCGAGGGAGCAGTACTTC. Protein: CSVRNELAGAREQYF.

In DNA, the CDR3 is TGTGCCAGCAGAAGTGCCGGGGCCTACGAGCAGTACTTC. This translates into CASRSAGAYEQYF. The chain combines TRBV6-5 with TRBJ2-7, with a tentative D call TRBD2 (5 bases). The CDR3 totals 13 residues. Germline CDR1 is MNHEY and CDR2 is SVGAGI. V lost 6 bases to trimming and J lost 2 bases, with 11 bases between them.

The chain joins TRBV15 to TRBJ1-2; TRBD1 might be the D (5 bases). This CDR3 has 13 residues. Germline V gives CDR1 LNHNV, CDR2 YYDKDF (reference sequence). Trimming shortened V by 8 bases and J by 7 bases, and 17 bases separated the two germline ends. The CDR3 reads CATSPRVYSGYTF. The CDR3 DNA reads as TGTGCCACCTCCCCCAGGGTATACAGTGGCTACACCTTC.

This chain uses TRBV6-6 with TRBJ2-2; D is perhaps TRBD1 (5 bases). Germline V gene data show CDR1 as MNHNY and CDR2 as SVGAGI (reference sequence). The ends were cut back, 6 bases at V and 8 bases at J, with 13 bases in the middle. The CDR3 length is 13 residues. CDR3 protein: CASSPTGQGELFF. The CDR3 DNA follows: TGTGCCAGCAGCCCTACCGGACAAGGGGAGCTGTTTTTT.

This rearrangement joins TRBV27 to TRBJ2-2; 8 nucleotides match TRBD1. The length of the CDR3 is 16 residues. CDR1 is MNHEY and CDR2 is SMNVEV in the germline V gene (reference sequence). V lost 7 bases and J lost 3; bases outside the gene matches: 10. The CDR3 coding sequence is TGTGCCAGCACGAGGGGAGGACAGGGTTACACCGGGGAGCTGTTTTTT. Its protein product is CASTRGGQGYTGELFF.

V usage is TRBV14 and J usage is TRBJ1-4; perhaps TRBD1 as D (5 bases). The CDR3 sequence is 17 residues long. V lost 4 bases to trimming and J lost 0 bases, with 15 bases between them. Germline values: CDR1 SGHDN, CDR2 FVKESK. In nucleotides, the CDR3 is TGTGCCAGCAGCCGAATGCGGGGGTCGGCAACTAATGAAAAACTGTTTTTT. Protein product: CASSRMRGSATNEKLFF.

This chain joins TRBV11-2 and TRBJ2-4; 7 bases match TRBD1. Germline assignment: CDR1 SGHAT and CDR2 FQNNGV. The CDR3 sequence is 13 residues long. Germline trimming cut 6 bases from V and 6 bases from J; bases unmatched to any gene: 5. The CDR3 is CASRSGTANIQYF. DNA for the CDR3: TGTGCCAGCAGATCCGGGACAGCAAACATTCAGTACTTC.

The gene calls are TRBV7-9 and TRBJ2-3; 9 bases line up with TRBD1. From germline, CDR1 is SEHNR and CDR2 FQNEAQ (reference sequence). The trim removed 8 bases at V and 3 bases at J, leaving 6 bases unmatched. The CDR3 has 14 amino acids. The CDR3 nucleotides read TGTGCCAGCCGCGCTGGGACAGGGACAGATACGCAGTATTTT. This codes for CASRAGTGTDTQYF.

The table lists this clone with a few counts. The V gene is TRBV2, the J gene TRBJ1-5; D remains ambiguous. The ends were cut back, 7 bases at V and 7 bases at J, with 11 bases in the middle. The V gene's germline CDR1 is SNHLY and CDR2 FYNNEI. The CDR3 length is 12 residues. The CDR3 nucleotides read TGTGCCAGCACCCCTGGACTGCAGCCCCAGCATTTT. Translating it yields CASTPGLQPQHF.

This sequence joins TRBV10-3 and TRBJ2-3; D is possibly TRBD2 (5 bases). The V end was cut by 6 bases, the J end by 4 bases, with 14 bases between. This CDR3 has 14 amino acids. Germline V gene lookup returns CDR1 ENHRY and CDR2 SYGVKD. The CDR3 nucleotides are TGTGCCATCAGCGATACTAGTGGGTCAGATACGCAGTATTTT. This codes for CAISDTSGSDTQYF.

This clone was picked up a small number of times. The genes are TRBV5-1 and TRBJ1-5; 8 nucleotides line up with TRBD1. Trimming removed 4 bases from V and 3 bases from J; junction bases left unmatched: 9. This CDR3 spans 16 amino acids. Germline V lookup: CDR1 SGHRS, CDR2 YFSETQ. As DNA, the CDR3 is TGCGCCAGCAGCCCCGGCGACAGGGGCAACAATCAGCCCCAGCATTTT. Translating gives CASSPGDRGNNQPQHF.

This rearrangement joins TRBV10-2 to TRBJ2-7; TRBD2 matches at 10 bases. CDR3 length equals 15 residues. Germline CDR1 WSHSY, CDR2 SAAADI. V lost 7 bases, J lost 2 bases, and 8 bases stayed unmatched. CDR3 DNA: TGCGCCAGCACCACTCGGACTAGCGGAGCCTACGAGCAGTACTTC. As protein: CASTTRTSGAYEQYF.

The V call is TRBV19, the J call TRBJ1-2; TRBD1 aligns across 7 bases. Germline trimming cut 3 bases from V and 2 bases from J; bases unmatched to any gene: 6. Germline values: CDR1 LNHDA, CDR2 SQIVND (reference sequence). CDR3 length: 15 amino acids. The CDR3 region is CASSIADRVNYGYTF. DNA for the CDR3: TGTGCCAGTAGTATTGCCGACAGGGTGAACTATGGCTACACCTTC.

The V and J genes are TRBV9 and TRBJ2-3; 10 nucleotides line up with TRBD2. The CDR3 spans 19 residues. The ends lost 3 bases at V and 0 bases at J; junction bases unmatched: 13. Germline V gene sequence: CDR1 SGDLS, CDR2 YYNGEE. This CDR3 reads CASSAGLAVRRASTDTQYF. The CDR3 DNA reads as TGTGCCAGCAGCGCTGGACTAGCGGTCCGCCGAGCTAGCACAGATACGCAGTATTTT. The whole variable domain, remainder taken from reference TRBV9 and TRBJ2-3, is DSGVTQTPKHLITATGQRVTLRCSPRSGDLSVYWYQQSLDQGLQFLIQYYNGEERAKGNILERFSAQQFPDLHSELNLSSLELGDSALYFCASSAGLAVRRASTDTQYFGPGTRLTVL.

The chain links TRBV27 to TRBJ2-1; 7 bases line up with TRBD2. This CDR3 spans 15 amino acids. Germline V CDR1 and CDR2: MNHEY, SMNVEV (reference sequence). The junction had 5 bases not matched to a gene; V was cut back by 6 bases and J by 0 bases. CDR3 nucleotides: TGTGCCAGCAGCCTGGGGGGGAGCTCCTACAATGAGCAGTTCTTC. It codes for CASSLGGSSYNEQFF.

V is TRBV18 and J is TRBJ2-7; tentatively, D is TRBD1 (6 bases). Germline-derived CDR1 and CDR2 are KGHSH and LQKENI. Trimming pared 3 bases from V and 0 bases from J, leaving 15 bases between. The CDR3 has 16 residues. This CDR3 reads CASSPRPGTSSYEQYF. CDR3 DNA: TGTGCCAGCTCACCGCGACCAGGGACAAGCTCCTACGAGCAGTACTTC.

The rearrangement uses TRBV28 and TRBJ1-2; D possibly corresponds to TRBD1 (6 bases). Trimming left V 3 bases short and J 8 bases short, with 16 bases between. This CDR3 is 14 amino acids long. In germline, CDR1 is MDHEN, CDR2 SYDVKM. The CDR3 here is CASSFGQGSRGYTF. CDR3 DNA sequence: TGTGCCAGCAGTTTCGGGCAGGGGTCTAGGGGCTACACCTTC.

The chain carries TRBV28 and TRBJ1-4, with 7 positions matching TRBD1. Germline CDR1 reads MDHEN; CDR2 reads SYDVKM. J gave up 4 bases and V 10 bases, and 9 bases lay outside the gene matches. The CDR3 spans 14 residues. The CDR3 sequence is CAISGTAYNEKLFF. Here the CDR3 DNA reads TGTGCCATCTCCGGGACAGCCTATAATGAAAAACTGTTTTTT.

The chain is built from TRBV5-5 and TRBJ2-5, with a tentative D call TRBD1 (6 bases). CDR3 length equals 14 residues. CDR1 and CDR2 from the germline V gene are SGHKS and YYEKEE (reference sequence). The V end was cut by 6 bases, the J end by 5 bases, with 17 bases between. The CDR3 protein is CASNPDSAGETQYF. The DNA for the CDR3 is TGTGCCAGCAACCCGGACAGTGCCGGGGAGACCCAGTACTTC.

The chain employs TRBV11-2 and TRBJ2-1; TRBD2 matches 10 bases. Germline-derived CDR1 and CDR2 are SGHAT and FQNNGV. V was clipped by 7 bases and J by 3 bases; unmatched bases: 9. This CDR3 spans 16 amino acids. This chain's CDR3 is CASTARASGSYNEQFF. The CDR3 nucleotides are TGTGCCAGCACCGCCCGAGCTAGCGGGAGCTACAATGAGCAGTTCTTC.